The text below deals with one T cell receptor (beta chain). The sample holds many counts of this clonotype. Its antigen has not been determined. Base qualities are missing; no much larger clone stands one base away. This sample was included in a study of spatial heterogeneity in lung cancer (dated by TCRdb to the late 2010s). Broadly, across the study: Beta-chain transcripts were consistently detected in greater numbers than alpha-chain transcripts, which likely reflects a higher abundance of beta-chain transcripts. In the raw uncorrected reads, each unique combination of TCR and UMI appeared more than ten times on average. In non-small cell lung cancer, the study quantitatively compared TCR alpha and beta repertoires across several tumor regions, matched nontumor lung, and blood. TCR repertoire features were related to nonsynonymous mutation counts determined by whole-exome sequencing of tumor tissue. At surgery, both alpha and beta chains were TCR-sequenced in 200 to 250 tumor regions, 64 matched nontumor lung samples and 50 to 60 PBMC samples.

Results and caveats for the whole study, not just this receptor: Additional single-cell paired TCR alpha and beta sequencing was considered necessary to confirm, at a functional level, the hypothesis that regional TCRs recognize regional mutations. Ubiquitous expanded tumor TCRs were found in blood more often at tumor resection than at routine follow-up.

The sample's time point, from its label and the paper: sample taken at primary tumor resection. Whole RNA extracted from tumor and nontumor lung tissue, or from cryopreserved PBMC samples, was used for TCR sequencing without cell sorting. The donors were some 76 patients from the lung TRACERx cohort who had early-stage, untreated non-small cell lung cancer. A patient was chosen for TCR sequencing only when enough RNA was available from at least two tumor regions. The library was made by 5' RACE. Instrument on record: NextSeq 500. The TCR library protocol attached a unique molecular identifier to each TCR cDNA molecule to allow correction of PCR and sequencing errors. The paper's data handling went like this. Decombinator tools were used for TCR identification, UMI-based error correction and CDR3 extraction. Expanded TCRs were defined as those above a frequency of 2 per 1,000, corresponding to the top 1% of the tumor frequency distribution. Renyi diversity was computed with the R vegan package after each repertoire had been subsampled 100 times to 5,000 TCRs. To build CDR3 similarity networks, amino acid triplet string-kernel similarity was used, and CDR3s were connected when their pairwise similarity was above 0.82. Clones were called with MiXCR by TCRdb after fastp trimmed the public reads at Q25, and only in-frame beta chains were retained. Every distinct CDR3 protein forms one entry, paired with its most common genes and DNA. The V and J calls were determined by TCRdb, not by the authors. The sample table records around 60,000 distinct CDR3 sequences; 7.5% to 9% of these occur just once. The ten largest clones take up around 16% of the sample.

This clonotype originated in a female donor with early-stage non-small cell lung cancer. Sequenced here: PBMCs, sampled at surgery.

The nucleotide sequence reads as follows: TGCGCCAGCAGCACGGGACCGCAGACTGAAGCTTTCTTT. Its protein product is CASSTGPQTEAFF. The chain is made from TRBV5-1 and TRBJ1-1; matching of 5 bases hints at TRBD1 as the D gene. Deletion took 4 bases off V and 5 bases off J, with a span of 12 bases between the germline ends. Sequences SGHRS (CDR1) and YFSETQ (CDR2) are obtained from the germline V gene. The cysteine opens and the phenylalanine closes a CDR3 of 13 amino acids. Kept here is only the CDR3 DNA, which spans 39 bases and is read in frame from base 1.